The 12 T cell receptor beta chains in this list originate from one sample, sequenced in a study of cytomegalovirus exposure and HLA in healthy donors (dated by TCRdb to about 2017). The library came from the immunoSEQ multiplex PCR assay. The multiplex PCR relied on a mix of 60 forward primers for TCR Vbeta segments and 13 reverse primers for TCR Jbeta segments. Sourced from immuneACCESS, this table was stored by TCRdb with only in-frame sequences that have V and J called. A share of the clones is absent; for the studies checked, an unresolved V gene accounts for under half, and the remainder has no known explanation. The table of this sample itemizes 150,000 to 200,000 clones. The ten biggest clones cover approximately 6.5% of the sample. The specimen sequenced was PBMCs. The receptors here all came from a young man in good health and CMV-seronegative.

The chain combines TRBV18 with TRBJ2-7; 7 bases are a match to TRBD2. The germline V gene has CDR1 KGHSH and CDR2 LQKENI. Unmatched junction bases numbered 5, after V lost 3 bases and J lost 0 bases. This CDR3 region has 15 residues. CDR3 residues: CASSPGGVSSYEQYF. The CDR3 DNA sequence: TGTGCCAGCTCACCTGGGGGGGTAAGCTCCTACGAGCAGTACTTC. The full variable domain, its missing parts supplied by reference TRBV18 and TRBJ2-7, is NAGVMQNPRHLVRRRGQEARLRCSPMKGHSHVYWYRQLPEEGLKFMVYLQKENIIDESGMPKERFSAEFPKEGPSILRIQQVVRGDSAAYFCASSPGGVSSYEQYFGPGTRLTVT.

This chain's CDR3 is CASSLFGSAGDGYTF. The CDR3 DNA follows: TGTGCCAGCAGCTTATTCGGGTCGGCAGGGGATGGCTACACCTTC. The V and J genes are TRBV7-2 and TRBJ1-2; possibly TRBD1 for D (6 bases). CDR1 and CDR2 from the germline V gene are SGHTA and FQGNSA. CDR3 size: 15 residues. The V gene lost 2 bases and the J gene lost 6 bases, with 16 bases spanning the gap.

The genes are TRBV11-2 and TRBJ1-2; unclear D gene. V was pared by 3 bases and J by 4 bases, with 18 bases between. Per the germline V gene, CDR1 is SGHAT and CDR2 is FQNNGV. There are 16 residues in the CDR3. CDR3 nucleotide sequence: TGTGCCAGCAGCTTGAACTTGGAGGCGGGGAGCTATGGCTACACCTTC. Translation: CASSLNLEAGSYGYTF.

J is TRBJ1-1 and V is TRBV5-1; D not certain. Germline V gives CDR1 SGHRS, CDR2 YFSETQ. V dropped 3 bases and J dropped 0 bases, with 12 bases sitting between them. This CDR3 is built from 15 residues. CDR3 in DNA: TGCGCCAGCAGCTCGAGGGCATCTATGAACACTGAAGCTTTCTTT. Amino acids: CASSSRASMNTEAFF. Variable domain in full (rest from reference TRBV5-1 and TRBJ1-1): KAGVTQTPRYLIKTRGQQVTLSCSPISGHRSVSWYQQTPGQGLQFLFEYFSETQRNKGNFPGRFSGRQFSNSRSEMNVSTLELGDSALYLCASSSRASMNTEAFFGQGTRLTVV.

The chain carries TRBV14 and TRBJ1-3; unclear D gene. Trimming removed 1 base at V and 6 bases at J, with 13 bases between. The CDR3 loop spans 15 amino acids. In germline, CDR1 is SGHDN, CDR2 FVKESK. The CDR3 DNA follows: TGTGCCAGCAGCCAAGGAGGAGTCGGTGAAAACACCATATATTTT. Its protein product is CASSQGGVGENTIYF.

The V gene is TRBV13, the J gene TRBJ1-2, with a tentative D call TRBD1 (5 bases). The germline V and J ends were trimmed by 3 bases and 0 bases, with 8 bases remaining between them. The CDR3 extends over 14 amino acids. Germline CDR1 PRHDT, CDR2 FYEKMQ (reference sequence). The DNA of the CDR3 is TGTGCCAGCAGCTTGGGGCAGACTAACTATGGCTACACCTTC. Its translation: CASSLGQTNYGYTF.

This rearrangement joins TRBV2 to TRBJ2-7; weak D call: TRBD1 (5 bases). V gave up 6 bases and J gave up 7 bases, with 22 bases separating them. This CDR3 is built from 15 residues. Germline CDR1 and CDR2: SNHLY and FYNNEI. CDR3 bases: TGTGCCAGCAGCCAGGGTCAGGTAAAGCCCGGGGAGCAGTACTTC. This sequence encodes CASSQGQVKPGEQYF.

The chain uses TRBV6-1 and TRBJ1-4; 7 bases match TRBD1. Germline V gene lookup returns CDR1 MNHNS and CDR2 SASEGT. V lost 6 bases and J lost 3; bases outside the gene matches: 7. The CDR3 length is 15 residues. The CDR3 DNA reads TGTGCCAGCAGCCGGACAGGCGCATCTAATGAAAAACTGTTTTTT. Translating gives CASSRTGASNEKLFF.

V is TRBV5-8 and J is TRBJ1-2, with 7 bases fitting TRBD1. Germline V lookup: CDR1 SGHTS, CDR2 YDEGEE. The CDR3 is 13 residues long. V lost 4 bases to trimming and J lost 4 bases; unmatched junction nucleotides: 4. CDR3 sequence reads: CASSLTGSYGYTF. DNA for the CDR3: TGTGCCAGCAGCCTGACAGGGAGCTATGGCTACACCTTC.

Comment on this clone: The same CDR3 arises from other DNA sequences in this sample as well. This chain joins TRBV19 and TRBJ2-3, with D possibly TRBD2 on 6 matching bases. This CDR3 region has 14 residues. The ends were cut back, 2 bases at V and 6 bases at J, with 12 bases in the middle. Germline V lookup: CDR1 LNHDA, CDR2 SQIVND (reference sequence). CDR3 loop: CASSITGSEDTQYF. CDR3 DNA: TGTGCCAGTAGTATAACCGGGAGTGAGGATACGCAGTATTTT.

The chain uses TRBV19 and TRBJ2-3; D gene uncertain. The CDR3 contains 14 residues. V was clipped by 6 bases and J by 2 bases, with 12 bases between them. From germline, CDR1 is LNHDA and CDR2 SQIVND (reference sequence). CDR3: CASSQLANTDTQYF. In DNA form, the CDR3 reads TGTGCCAGTAGCCAATTAGCTAACACAGATACGCAGTATTTT.

The rearrangement joins TRBV11-3 to TRBJ1-1; D uncertain. CDR3 length equals 13 residues. The V gene lost 3 bases and the J gene lost 2 bases, with 7 bases spanning the gap. Germline-derived CDR1 and CDR2 are SGHNT and YENEEA. The CDR3 spells CASSLAVNTEAFF. Written as DNA, the CDR3 is TGTGCCAGCAGCTTGGCAGTTAACACTGAAGCTTTCTTT.